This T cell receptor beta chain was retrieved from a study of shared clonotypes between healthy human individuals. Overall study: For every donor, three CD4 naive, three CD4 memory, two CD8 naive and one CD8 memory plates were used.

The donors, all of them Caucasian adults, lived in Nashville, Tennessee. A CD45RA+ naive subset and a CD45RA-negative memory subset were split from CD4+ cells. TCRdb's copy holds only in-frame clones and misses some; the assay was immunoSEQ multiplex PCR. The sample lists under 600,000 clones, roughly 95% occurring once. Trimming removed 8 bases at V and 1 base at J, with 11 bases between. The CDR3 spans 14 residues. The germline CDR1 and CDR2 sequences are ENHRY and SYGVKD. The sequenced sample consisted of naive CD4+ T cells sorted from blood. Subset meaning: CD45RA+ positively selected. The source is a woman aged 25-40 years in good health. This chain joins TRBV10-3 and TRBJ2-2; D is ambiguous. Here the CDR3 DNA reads TGTGCCATCCGTCCAGATTTGAACACCGGGGAGCTGTTTTTT. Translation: CAIRPDLNTGELFF.